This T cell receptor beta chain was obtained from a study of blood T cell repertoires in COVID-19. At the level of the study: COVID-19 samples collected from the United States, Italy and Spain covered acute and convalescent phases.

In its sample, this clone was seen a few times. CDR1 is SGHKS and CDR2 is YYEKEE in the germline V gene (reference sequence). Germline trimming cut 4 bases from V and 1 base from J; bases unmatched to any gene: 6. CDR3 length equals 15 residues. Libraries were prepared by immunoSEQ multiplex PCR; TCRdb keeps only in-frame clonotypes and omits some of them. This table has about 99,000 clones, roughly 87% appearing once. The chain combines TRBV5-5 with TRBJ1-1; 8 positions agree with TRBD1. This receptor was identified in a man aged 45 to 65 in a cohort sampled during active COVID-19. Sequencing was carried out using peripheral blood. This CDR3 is CASSDRDRKNTEAFF. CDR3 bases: TGTGCCAGCAGCGACCGGGACAGGAAGAACACTGAAGCTTTCTTT.